The 18 T cell receptor beta chains listed next were all sequenced from one sample in a study of vaccination and CD4 T cells after COVID-19. Stated treatment: roughly ten-day PBMC culture with coronavirus spike peptide pools or control peptides (ViraFEST assay). With the Oncomine TCR Beta short-read assay, DNA from cultured CD4+ T cells was sequenced. TCRdb fed the PCR reads into MiXCR, producing one record per CDR3 protein. Here the sample spans 12,000 or so distinct CDR3 sequences, 30% to 40% being singletons. No antigens are known for them. The sample in question was CD4+ T cells from blood, cultured in vitro, obtained before SARS-CoV-2 vaccination. Source of these receptors: a human donor who received a COVID-19 vaccine.

The chain is built from TRBV27 and TRBJ2-2; the match to TRBD2 covers 11 bases. The V gene's germline CDR1 is MNHEY and CDR2 SMNVEV (reference sequence). V shed 8 bases, J shed 9 bases, and the junction held 8 bases outside the gene matches. The CDR3 length is 14 residues. This chain's CDR3 is CASQTSGARRELFF. The DNA for the CDR3 is TGTGCCAGCCAGACTAGCGGGGCCCGGAGGGAGCTGTTTTTT.

The sample holds a few counts of this clonotype. The chain carries TRBV6-4 and TRBJ1-2, with D possibly being TRBD1 (5 bases). Between the trimmed V and J ends, which lost 0 bases and 5 bases, there was a span of 7 bases. From germline, CDR1 is MRHNA and CDR2 SNTAGT. This CDR3 has 13 residues. DNA of the CDR3: TGTGCCAGCAGTGACTCGTCAGGGTATGGCTACACCTTC. It translates to CASSDSSGYGYTF.

The chain recombines TRBV6-1 with TRBJ1-6, with D unresolved. The ends were cut back, 3 bases at V and 5 bases at J, with 8 bases in the middle. From germline, CDR1 is MNHNS and CDR2 SASEGT. The CDR3 contains 14 residues. In DNA form, the CDR3 reads TGTGCCAGCAGTGATTTAGGGAATAATTCACCCCTCCACTTT. Its protein is CASSDLGNNSPLHF.

The V call is TRBV7-2, the J call TRBJ2-7, with TRBD2 matching over 8 bases. Germline lookup yields CDR1 SGHTA and CDR2 FQGNSA. The CDR3 loop spans 15 amino acids. The trim removed 5 bases at V and 4 bases at J, leaving 10 bases unmatched. This chain's CDR3 is CASSPRAGGLYEQYF. For the CDR3, the DNA is TGTGCCAGCAGCCCCCGGGCGGGGGGCCTATACGAGCAGTACTTC.

The rearrangement links TRBV19 to TRBJ2-7, with TRBD2 matching 9 bases. Germline assignment: CDR1 LNHDA and CDR2 SQIVND (reference sequence). J was trimmed by 2 bases and V by 4 bases; bases with no gene match: 3. The CDR3 sequence is 14 residues long. CDR3 sequence: CASSTSGAPYEQYF. The CDR3 nucleotides are TGTGCCAGTAGTACTAGCGGGGCCCCCTACGAGCAGTACTTC. Looking up the rest from reference TRBV19 and TRBJ2-7 gives the full variable domain: DGGITQSPKYLFRKEGQNVTLSCEQNLNHDAMYWYRQDPGQGLRLIYYSQIVNDFQKGDIAEGYSVSREKKESFPLTVTSAQKNPTAFYLCASSTSGAPYEQYFGPGTRLTVT.

This clonotype was seen a handful of times. The chain joins TRBV19 to TRBJ2-3; TRBD1 matches 9 bases. CDR1 and CDR2 (germline): LNHDA, SQIVND (reference sequence). The V gene end was trimmed by 6 bases and the J gene end by 3 bases; junction bases not matched to a gene: 4. The CDR3 loop spans 14 amino acids. CDR3 nucleotide sequence: TGTGCCAGTAGAGGGACAGGGTTAACAGATACGCAGTATTTT. Translation gives CASRGTGLTDTQYF.

This clonotype was detected only a few times. This rearrangement joins TRBV27 to TRBJ1-6; a possible D gene is TRBD1 (6 bases). CDR1 MNHEY and CDR2 SMNVEV come from the germline V gene (reference sequence). V lost 5 bases to trimming and J lost 9 bases, with 20 bases between them. The CDR3 consists of 16 residues. In DNA form, the CDR3 reads TGTGCCAGCAGTGGCGGGGCAGGGGTAACGAGTTCACCCCTCCACTTT. Protein product: CASSGGAGVTSSPLHF.

The rearrangement joins TRBV21-1 to TRBJ2-1; the D segment call TRBD2 is taken from the table without a DNA check. TRBV21-1 is given as a pseudogene. The CDR3 loop spans 18 amino acids. The DNA for the CDR3 is TGTGCCAGCAGCAGCGGGACTAGCGATATGTTAACCTACAATGAGCAGTTCTTC. Translating it yields CASSSGTSDMLTYNEQFF.

This clonotype has more than one count but fewer than ten. The chain links TRBV5-1 to TRBJ2-2; 10 nucleotides align to TRBD1. The CDR3 loop spans 15 amino acids. Unmatched junction bases numbered 5, after V lost 3 bases and J lost 6 bases. Germline V lookup: CDR1 SGHRS, CDR2 YFSETQ. CDR3 sequence (DNA): TGCGCCAGCAGCTCAGGGACAGGGGACCCCGGGGAGCTGTTTTTT. It is translated as CASSSGTGDPGELFF.

This clonotype was seen only a few times. The rearrangement links TRBV20-1 to TRBJ1-1; TRBD1 might be the D (5 bases). The germline CDR1 and CDR2 sequences are DFQATT and SNEGSKA (reference sequence). Trimming took off 0 bases at V and 5 bases at J, with 10 bases between the two ends. This CDR3 is built from 13 residues. Here the CDR3 DNA reads TGCAGTGCTAGAGATAAGGGGTGGACTGAAGCTTTCTTT. Translating gives CSARDKGWTEAFF.

The chain carries TRBV6-1 and TRBJ2-7; no firm D call. Between the trimmed V and J ends, which lost 2 bases and 7 bases, there was a span of 12 bases. Germline values: CDR1 MNHNS, CDR2 SASEGT. CDR3 length: 13 amino acids. CDR3 sequence (DNA): TGTGCCAGCAGTGAACGCCAATACGGGGAGCAGTACTTC. The encoded protein is CASSERQYGEQYF.

The chain uses TRBV7-3 and TRBJ2-5; 10 bases map to TRBD2. Germline values: CDR1 SGHTA, CDR2 FQGTGA. The CDR3 contains 15 residues. Trimming at V came to 5 bases and at J to 5 bases, leaving 8 bases not matched to a gene. CDR3 loop: CASSASGGELETQYF. The CDR3 DNA reads TGTGCCAGCAGCGCAAGCGGGGGGGAGTTGGAGACCCAGTACTTC. The entire variable domain, with the rest obtained from reference TRBV7-3 and TRBJ2-5, is as follows: GAGVSQTPSNKVTEKGKYVELRCDPISGHTALYWYRQSLGQGPEFLIYFQGTGAADDSGLPNDRFFAVRPEGSVSTLKIQRTERGDSAVYLCASSASGGELETQYFGPGTRLLVL.

This chain connects TRBV10-3 to TRBJ1-2; maybe TRBD1 (5 bases). The V end was cut by 4 bases, the J end by 5 bases, with 20 bases between. CDR3 length equals 16 residues. Germline CDR1 and CDR2: ENHRY and SYGVKD. CDR3 region: CAISVSREPSEYGYTF. CDR3 nucleotide sequence: TGTGCCATCAGTGTGTCCAGGGAGCCGTCAGAATATGGCTACACCTTC.

This clonotype was observed a handful of times. The rearrangement links TRBV20-1 to TRBJ2-3; 10 nucleotides line up with TRBD2. Germline-derived CDR1 and CDR2 are DFQATT and SNEGSKA (reference sequence). V lost 3 bases and J lost 4; bases outside the gene matches: 10. The length of the CDR3 is 16 residues. The CDR3: CSASGSLAGEPDTQYF. CDR3 bases: TGCAGTGCTAGTGGGAGCCTAGCGGGGGAACCAGATACGCAGTATTTT.

V is TRBV12-3 or TRBV12-4 and J is TRBJ2-3, with 9 bases fitting TRBD1. The CDR3 is made up of 15 amino acids. Germline trimming cut 8 bases from V and 6 bases from J; bases unmatched to any gene: 12. Here the CDR3 DNA reads TGTGCCAGCCAGGCACAGGGGGCAGGAGAGGATACGCAGTATTTT. It is translated as CASQAQGAGEDTQYF.

In this sample, this clonotype turned up a few times. This chain links TRBV6-1 with TRBJ1-1, with 8 bases matching TRBD1. V was pared by 3 bases and J by 5 bases, with 5 bases of the junction left unmatched. The CDR3 is 14 amino acids. In germline, CDR1 is MNHNS, CDR2 SASEGT. The CDR3 sequence: CASSDRGRGTEAFF. The DNA of the CDR3 is TGTGCCAGCAGTGACAGGGGGCGAGGTACTGAAGCTTTCTTT.

The J gene is TRBJ1-2, the V gene TRBV5-4; D may be TRBD1 (5 bases). V was clipped by 2 bases and J by 5 bases, with 16 bases between them. Per the germline V gene, CDR1 is SGHNT and CDR2 is YYREEE (reference sequence). The CDR3 covers 15 residues. Here the CDR3 reads CASSFEGPRAYGYTF. The CDR3 DNA reads as TGTGCCAGCAGCTTCGAGGGGCCTAGGGCTTATGGCTACACCTTC.

This clonotype was counted a few times. The J gene is TRBJ2-7, the V gene TRBV19, with D perhaps given as TRBD1 or TRBD2 (5 bases each). This CDR3 has 13 amino acids. CDR1 and CDR2 (germline): LNHDA, SQIVND (reference sequence). Trimming removed 3 bases from V and 3 bases from J, with 9 bases in between. The CDR3 bases are TGTGCCAGTAGTATTACAGGAGGCTACGAGCAGTACTTC. It translates to CASSITGGYEQYF.